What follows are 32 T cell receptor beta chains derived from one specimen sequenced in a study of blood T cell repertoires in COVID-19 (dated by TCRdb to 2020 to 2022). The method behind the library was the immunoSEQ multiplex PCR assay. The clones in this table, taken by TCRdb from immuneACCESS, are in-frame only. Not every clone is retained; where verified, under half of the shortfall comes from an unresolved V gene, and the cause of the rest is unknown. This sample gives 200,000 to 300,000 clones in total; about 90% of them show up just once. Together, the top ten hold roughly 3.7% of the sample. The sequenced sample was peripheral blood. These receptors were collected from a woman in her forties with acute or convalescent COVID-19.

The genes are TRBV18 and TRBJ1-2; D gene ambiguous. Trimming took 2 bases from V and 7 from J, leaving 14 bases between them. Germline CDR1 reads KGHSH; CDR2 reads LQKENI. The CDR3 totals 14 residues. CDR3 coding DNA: TGTGCCAGCTCACCAGCTCAGTCCCATGGTGGCTACACCTTC. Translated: CASSPAQSHGGYTF.

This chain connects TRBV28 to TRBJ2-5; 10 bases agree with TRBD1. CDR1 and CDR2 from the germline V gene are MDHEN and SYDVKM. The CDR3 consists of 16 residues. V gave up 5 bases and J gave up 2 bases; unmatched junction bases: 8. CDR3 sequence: CASSGTDRGGQETQYF. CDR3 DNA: TGTGCCAGCAGTGGGACGGACAGGGGGGGGCAAGAGACCCAGTACTTC. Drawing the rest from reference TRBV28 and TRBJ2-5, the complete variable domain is DVKVTQSSRYLVKRTGEKVFLECVQDMDHENMFWYRQDPGLGLRLIYFSYDVKMKEKGDIPEGYSVSREKKERFSLILESASTNQTSMYLCASSGTDRGGQETQYFGPGTRLLVL.

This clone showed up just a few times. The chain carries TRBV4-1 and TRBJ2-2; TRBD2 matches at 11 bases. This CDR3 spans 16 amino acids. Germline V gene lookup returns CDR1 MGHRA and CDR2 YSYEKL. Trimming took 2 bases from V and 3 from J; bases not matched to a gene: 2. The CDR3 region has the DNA TGCGCCAGCAGCCAAAAGACTAGCGGGGACACCGGGGAGCTGTTTTTT. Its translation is CASSQKTSGDTGELFF.

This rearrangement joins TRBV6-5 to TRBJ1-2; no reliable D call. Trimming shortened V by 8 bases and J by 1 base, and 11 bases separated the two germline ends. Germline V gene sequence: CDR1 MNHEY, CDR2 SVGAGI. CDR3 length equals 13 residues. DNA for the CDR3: TGTGCCAGCGCCTCCCGGGGTAACTATGGCTACACCTTC. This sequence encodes CASASRGNYGYTF.

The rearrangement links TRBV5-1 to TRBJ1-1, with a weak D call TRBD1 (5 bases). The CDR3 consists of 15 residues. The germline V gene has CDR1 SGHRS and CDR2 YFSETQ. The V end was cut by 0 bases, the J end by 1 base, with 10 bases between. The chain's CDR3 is CASSLGGGGNTEAFF. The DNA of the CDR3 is TGCGCCAGCAGCTTGGGAGGCGGGGGGAACACTGAAGCTTTCTTT.

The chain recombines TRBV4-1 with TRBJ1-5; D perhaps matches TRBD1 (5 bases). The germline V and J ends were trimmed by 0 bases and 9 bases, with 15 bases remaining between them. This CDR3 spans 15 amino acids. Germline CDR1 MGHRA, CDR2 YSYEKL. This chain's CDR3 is CASSQEGTPTWPQHF. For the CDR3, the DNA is TGCGCCAGCAGCCAAGAAGGGACTCCCACGTGGCCCCAGCATTTT.

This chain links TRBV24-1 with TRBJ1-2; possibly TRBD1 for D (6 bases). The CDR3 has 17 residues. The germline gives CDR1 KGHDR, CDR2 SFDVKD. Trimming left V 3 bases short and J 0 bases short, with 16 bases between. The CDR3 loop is CATSDGVTGPANYGYTF. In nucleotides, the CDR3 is TGTGCCACCAGTGATGGGGTTACAGGGCCAGCTAACTATGGCTACACCTTC.

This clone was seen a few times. The CDR3 is CATSDPGQGRTQYF. Written as DNA, the CDR3 is TGTGCCACCAGTGATCCCGGACAGGGAAGGACCCAGTACTTC. V and J are TRBV24-1 and TRBJ2-5; the match to TRBD1 covers 8 bases. Germline V gives CDR1 KGHDR, CDR2 SFDVKD. This CDR3 has 14 residues. V lost 3 bases to trimming and J lost 7 bases; unmatched junction nucleotides: 6.

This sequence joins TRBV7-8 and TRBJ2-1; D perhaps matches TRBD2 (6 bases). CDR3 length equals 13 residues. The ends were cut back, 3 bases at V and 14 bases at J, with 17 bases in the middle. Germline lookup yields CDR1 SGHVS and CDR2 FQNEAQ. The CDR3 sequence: CASSFRLEVFKFF. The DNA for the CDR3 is TGTGCCAGCAGCTTTCGACTAGAGGTCTTTAAGTTCTTC.

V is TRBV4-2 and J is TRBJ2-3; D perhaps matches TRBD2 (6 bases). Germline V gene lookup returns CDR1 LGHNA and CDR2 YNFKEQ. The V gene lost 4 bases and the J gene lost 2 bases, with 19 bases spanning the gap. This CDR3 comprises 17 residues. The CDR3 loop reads CASSPSLSGLNTDTQYF. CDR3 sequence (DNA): TGTGCCAGCAGCCCTTCTTTGTCGGGACTGAACACAGATACGCAGTATTTT.

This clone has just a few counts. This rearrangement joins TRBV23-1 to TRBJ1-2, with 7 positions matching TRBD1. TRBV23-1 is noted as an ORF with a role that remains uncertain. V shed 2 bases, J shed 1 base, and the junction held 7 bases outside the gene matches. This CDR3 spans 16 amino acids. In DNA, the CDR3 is TGCGCCAGCAGTCAAGAGAGGGGGCCCCTTAACTATGGCTACACCTTC. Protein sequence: CASSQERGPLNYGYTF.

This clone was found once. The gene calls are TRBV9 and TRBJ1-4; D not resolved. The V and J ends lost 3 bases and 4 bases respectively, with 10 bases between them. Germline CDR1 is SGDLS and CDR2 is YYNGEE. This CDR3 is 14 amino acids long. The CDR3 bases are TGTGCCAGCAGCGGATGGGCAGTTAATGAAAAACTGTTTTTT. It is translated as CASSGWAVNEKLFF.

The CDR3: CASNIRGDYSNQPQHF. As DNA, the CDR3 is TGTGCCAGTAACATCCGGGGAGACTATAGCAATCAGCCCCAGCATTTT. J is TRBJ1-5 and V is TRBV19; no firm D call. Trimming left V 7 bases short and J 0 bases short, with 16 bases between. The CDR3 is 16 amino acids. CDR1 and CDR2 (germline): LNHDA, SQIVND (reference sequence).

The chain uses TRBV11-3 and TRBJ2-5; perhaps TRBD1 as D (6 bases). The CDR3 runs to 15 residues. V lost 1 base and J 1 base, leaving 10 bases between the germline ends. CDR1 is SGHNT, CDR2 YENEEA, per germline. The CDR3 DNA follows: TGTGCCAGCAGCTTAGGAGGACAGCCCCAAGAGACCCAGTACTTC. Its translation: CASSLGGQPQETQYF.

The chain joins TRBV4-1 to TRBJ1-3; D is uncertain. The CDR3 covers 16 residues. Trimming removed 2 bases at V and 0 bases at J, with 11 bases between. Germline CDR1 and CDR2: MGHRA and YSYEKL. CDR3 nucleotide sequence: TGCGCCAGCAGCCAACCGGTCCGGGGCTCTGGAAACACCATATATTTT. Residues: CASSQPVRGSGNTIYF.

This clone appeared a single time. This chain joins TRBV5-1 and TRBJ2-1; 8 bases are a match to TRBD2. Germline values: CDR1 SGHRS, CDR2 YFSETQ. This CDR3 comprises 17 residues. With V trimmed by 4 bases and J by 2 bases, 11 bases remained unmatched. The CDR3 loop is CASSLEGAGGPYNEQFF. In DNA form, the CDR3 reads TGCGCCAGCAGCCTGGAAGGGGCGGGGGGTCCCTACAATGAGCAGTTCTTC. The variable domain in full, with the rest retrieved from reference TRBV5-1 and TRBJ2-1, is KAGVTQTPRYLIKTRGQQVTLSCSPISGHRSVSWYQQTPGQGLQFLFEYFSETQRNKGNFPGRFSGRQFSNSRSEMNVSTLELGDSALYLCASSLEGAGGPYNEQFFGPGTRLTVL.

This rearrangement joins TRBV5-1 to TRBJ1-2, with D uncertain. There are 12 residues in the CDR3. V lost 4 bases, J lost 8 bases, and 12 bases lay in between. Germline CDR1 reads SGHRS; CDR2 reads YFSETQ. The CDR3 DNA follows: TGCGCCAGCAGCACCCGACTGGAGGGCTACACCTTC. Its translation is CASSTRLEGYTF.

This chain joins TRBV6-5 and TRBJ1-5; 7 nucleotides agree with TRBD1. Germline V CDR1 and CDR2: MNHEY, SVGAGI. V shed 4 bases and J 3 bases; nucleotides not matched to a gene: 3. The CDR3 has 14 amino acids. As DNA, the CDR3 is TGTGCCAGCAGTTTGGACAGGCACAATCAGCCCCAGCATTTT. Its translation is CASSLDRHNQPQHF.

The CDR3 loop is CASSQSGASYNEQFF. CDR3 nucleotide sequence: TGTGCCAGCAGCCAAAGCGGGGCCTCCTACAATGAGCAGTTCTTC. This sequence joins TRBV7-2 and TRBJ2-1, with 7 bases lining up with TRBD2. The length of the CDR3 is 15 residues. Germline CDR1 and CDR2: SGHTA and FQGNSA. After removal of 5 bases from V and 0 bases from J, the junction contained 4 bases not matched to a gene.

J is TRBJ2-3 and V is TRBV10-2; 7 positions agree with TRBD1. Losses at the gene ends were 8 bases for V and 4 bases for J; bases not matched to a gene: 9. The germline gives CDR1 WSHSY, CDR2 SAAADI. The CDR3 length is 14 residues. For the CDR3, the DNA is TGCGCCAGCGCCCCAGGGGGTCGGGCAGATACGCAGTATTTT. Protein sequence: CASAPGGRADTQYF.

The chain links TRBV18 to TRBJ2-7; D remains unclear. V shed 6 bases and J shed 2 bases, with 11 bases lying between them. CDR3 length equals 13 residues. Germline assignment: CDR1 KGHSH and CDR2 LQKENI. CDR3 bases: TGTGCCAGCTCCCAAAACAGAGCCTACGAGCAGTACGTC. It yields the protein CASSQNRAYEQYV.

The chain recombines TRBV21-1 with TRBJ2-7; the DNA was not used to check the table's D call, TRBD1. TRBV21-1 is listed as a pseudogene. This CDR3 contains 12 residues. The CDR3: CASTDRNHEQYV. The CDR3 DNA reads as TGTGCCAGCACCGACAGGAACCACGAGCAGTACGTC.

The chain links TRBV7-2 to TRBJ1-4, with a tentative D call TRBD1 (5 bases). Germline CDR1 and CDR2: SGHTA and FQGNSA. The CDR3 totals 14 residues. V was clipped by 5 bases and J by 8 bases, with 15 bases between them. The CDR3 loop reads CASSLRWGDEKLFF. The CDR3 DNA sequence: TGTGCCAGCAGCCTCCGGTGGGGGGACGAAAAACTGTTTTTT.

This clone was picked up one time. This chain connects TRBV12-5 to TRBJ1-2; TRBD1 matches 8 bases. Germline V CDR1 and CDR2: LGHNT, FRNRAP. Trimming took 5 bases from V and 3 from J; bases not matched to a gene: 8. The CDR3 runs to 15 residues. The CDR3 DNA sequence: TGTGCTAGTGGTACCGACCGGGACAGGTACTATGGCTACACCTTC. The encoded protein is CASGTDRDRYYGYTF.

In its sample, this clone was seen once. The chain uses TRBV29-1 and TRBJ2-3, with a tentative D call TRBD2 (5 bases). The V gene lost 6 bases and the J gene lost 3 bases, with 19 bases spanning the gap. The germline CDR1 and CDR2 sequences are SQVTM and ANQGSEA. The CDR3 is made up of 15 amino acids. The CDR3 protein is CSVTPPSFGTDTQYF. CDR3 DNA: TGCAGCGTCACCCCCCCTAGCTTCGGGACAGATACGCAGTATTTT.

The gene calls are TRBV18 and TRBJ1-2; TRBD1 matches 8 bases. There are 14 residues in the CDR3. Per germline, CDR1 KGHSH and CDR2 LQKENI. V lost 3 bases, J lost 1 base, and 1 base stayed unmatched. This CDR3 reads CASSPGQVNYGYTF. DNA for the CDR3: TGTGCCAGCTCACCGGGACAGGTTAACTATGGCTACACCTTC. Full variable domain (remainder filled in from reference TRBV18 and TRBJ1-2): NAGVMQNPRHLVRRRGQEARLRCSPMKGHSHVYWYRQLPEEGLKFMVYLQKENIIDESGMPKERFSAEFPKEGPSILRIQQVVRGDSAAYFCASSPGQVNYGYTFGSGTRLTVV.

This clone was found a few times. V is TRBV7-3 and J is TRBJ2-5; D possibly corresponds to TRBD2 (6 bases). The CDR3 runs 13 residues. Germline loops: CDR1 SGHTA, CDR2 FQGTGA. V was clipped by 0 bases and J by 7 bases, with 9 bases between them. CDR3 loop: CASSLTQEGTQYF. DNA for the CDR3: TGTGCCAGCAGCTTAACCCAGGAGGGGACCCAGTACTTC.

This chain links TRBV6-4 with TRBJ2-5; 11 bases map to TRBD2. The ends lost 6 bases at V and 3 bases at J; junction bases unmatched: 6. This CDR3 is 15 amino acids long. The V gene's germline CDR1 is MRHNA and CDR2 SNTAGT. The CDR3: CASSPCSGGEETQYF. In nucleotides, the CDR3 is TGTGCCAGCAGCCCTTGTAGCGGGGGGGAAGAGACCCAGTACTTC.

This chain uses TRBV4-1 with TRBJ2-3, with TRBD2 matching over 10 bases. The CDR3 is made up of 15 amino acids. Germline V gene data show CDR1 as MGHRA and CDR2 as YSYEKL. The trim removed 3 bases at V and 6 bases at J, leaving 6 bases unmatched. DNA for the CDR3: TGCGCCAGCAGCCACTTAGCGGGGGGCCGTGATACGCAGTATTTT. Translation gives CASSHLAGGRDTQYF.

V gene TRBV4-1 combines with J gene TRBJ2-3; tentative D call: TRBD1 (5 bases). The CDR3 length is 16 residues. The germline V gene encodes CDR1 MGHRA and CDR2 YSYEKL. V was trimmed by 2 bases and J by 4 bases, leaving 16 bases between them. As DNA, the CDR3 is TGCGCCAGCAGCCAAACAGGCCCTCTGTTGGCAGATACGCAGTATTTT. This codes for CASSQTGPLLADTQYF.

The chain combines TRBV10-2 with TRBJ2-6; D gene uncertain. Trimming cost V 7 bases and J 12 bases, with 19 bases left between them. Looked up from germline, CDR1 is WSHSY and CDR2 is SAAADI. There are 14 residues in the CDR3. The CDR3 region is CASTPTDRPGVLTF. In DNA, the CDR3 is TGCGCCAGCACCCCGACCGACCGACCGGGCGTCCTGACTTTC.

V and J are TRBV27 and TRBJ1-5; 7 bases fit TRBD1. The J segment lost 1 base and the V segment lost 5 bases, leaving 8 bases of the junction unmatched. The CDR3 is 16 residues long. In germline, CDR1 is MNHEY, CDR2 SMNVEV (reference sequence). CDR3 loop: CASSPGQAWSNQPQHF. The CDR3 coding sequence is TGTGCCAGCAGTCCAGGACAGGCCTGGAGCAATCAGCCCCAGCATTTT.